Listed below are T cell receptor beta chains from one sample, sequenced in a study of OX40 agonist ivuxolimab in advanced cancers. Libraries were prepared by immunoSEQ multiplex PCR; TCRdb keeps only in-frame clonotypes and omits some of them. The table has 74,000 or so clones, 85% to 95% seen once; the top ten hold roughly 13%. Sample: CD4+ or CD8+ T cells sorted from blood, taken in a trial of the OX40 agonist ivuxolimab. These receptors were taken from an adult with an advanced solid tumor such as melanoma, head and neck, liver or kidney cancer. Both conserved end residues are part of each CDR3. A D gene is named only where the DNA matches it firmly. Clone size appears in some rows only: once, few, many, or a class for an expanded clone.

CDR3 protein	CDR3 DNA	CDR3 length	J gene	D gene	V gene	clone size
CASSARDSITDTQYF	TGTGCCAGCAGTGCCCGGGACAGCATCACAGATACGCAGTATTTT	15	TRBJ2-3	TRBD1	TRBV28	.
CASSIGLDGGRQGTSYEQYF	TGTGCCAGTAGTATTGGATTAGATGGGGGTCGACAGGGAACCTCCTACGAGCAGTACTTC	20	TRBJ2-7	TRBD1	TRBV19	.
CASSFSAGYEQYF	TGTGCCAGCAGCTTCTCAGCGGGCTACGAGCAGTACTTC	13	TRBJ2-7	.	TRBV13	.
CASSWDRALSSSYEQYF	TGTGCCAGCAGCTGGGACAGGGCTCTTTCAAGCTCCTACGAGCAGTACTTC	17	TRBJ2-7	TRBD1	TRBV7-9	.
CAIYSGCPDRGTRRETQYF	TGTGCCATCTATTCAGGGTGCCCTGACAGGGGCACTCGACGGGAGACCCAGTACTTC	19	TRBJ2-5	TRBD1	TRBV6-4	.
CASSPEGQGAPEQYF	TGTGCCAGCAGCCCCGAGGGACAGGGGGCCCCCGAGCAGTACTTC	15	TRBJ2-7	TRBD1	TRBV2	.
CASSPRDGNTEAFF	TGTGCCAGCAGCCCACGGGACGGGAACACTGAAGCTTTCTTT	14	TRBJ1-1	.	TRBV5-8	.
CASSVVGGGINYGYTF	TGTGCCAGCAGCGTAGTGGGAGGGGGCATTAACTATGGCTACACCTTC	16	TRBJ1-2	TRBD1	TRBV9	.
CASSLGQGIPDTQYF	TGCGCCAGCAGCCTCGGACAGGGGATTCCAGATACGCAGTATTTT	15	TRBJ2-3	TRBD1	TRBV4-3	.
CASTGTGNTEAFF	TGCGCCAGCACCGGGACAGGGAACACTGAAGCTTTCTTT	13	TRBJ1-1	TRBD1	TRBV10-2	.
CASSLGGGLDNEQFF	TGTGCCAGCAGCTTAGGTGGGGGGCTGGACAATGAGCAGTTCTTC	15	TRBJ2-1	.	TRBV7-3	.
CASSFTLSYNEQFF	TGTGCCAGCAGCTTTACGTTGTCCTACAATGAGCAGTTCTTC	14	TRBJ2-1	.	TRBV7-6	.
CASSKGGVSTDTQYF	TGTGCCAGCAGCAAAGGGGGCGTAAGCACAGATACGCAGTATTTT	15	TRBJ2-3	TRBD1	TRBV5-8	.
CASSWDYPPYNEQFF	TGCGCCAGCAGCTGGGACTACCCCCCTTACAATGAGCAGTTCTTC	15	TRBJ2-1	TRBD2	TRBV5-1	.
CASSGQGLLQPQHF	TGTGCCAGCAGTGGACAGGGGTTACTTCAGCCCCAGCATTTT	14	TRBJ1-5	TRBD1	TRBV2	.
CASSSVERQRSSYEQYF	TGTGCCAGCAGCTCAGTCGAGAGACAGAGGAGCTCCTACGAGCAGTACTTC	17	TRBJ2-7	.	TRBV13	.
CASSQFQGDNSYEQYF	TGCGCCAGCAGCCAATTTCAGGGGGACAACTCCTACGAGCAGTACTTC	16	TRBJ2-7	TRBD1	TRBV4-1	.
CASSFPLGPEETQYF	TGTGCCAGCAGCTTTCCTCTCGGGCCAGAAGAGACCCAGTACTTC	15	TRBJ2-5	.	TRBV7-9	.
CAIRSPAGTGGPEAFF	TGTGCCATCAGATCGCCCGCCGGGACAGGAGGGCCTGAAGCTTTCTTT	16	TRBJ1-1	TRBD1	TRBV10-3	.
CASSRTSGEFYEQYF	TGCGCCAGCAGTAGGACTAGCGGGGAGTTCTACGAGCAGTACTTC	15	TRBJ2-7	TRBD2	TRBV4-1	.
CASSQSNQVGYEQYF	TGCGCCAGCAGTCAATCCAACCAGGTAGGGTACGAGCAGTACTTC	15	TRBJ2-7	.	TRBV23-1	.
CASGLSGMPYEQYF	TGTGCCAGCGGCCTTAGCGGGATGCCCTACGAGCAGTACTTC	14	TRBJ2-7	TRBD2	TRBV7-9	.
CASSPGGLNTEAFF	TGTGCCAGCAGCCCGGGGGGGCTGAACACTGAAGCTTTCTTT	14	TRBJ1-1	.	TRBV6-5	.
CASSLGHRELAGRTSGLTGELFF	TGTGCCAGCAGCTTAGGACACAGGGAGTTGGCGGGTCGTACTAGCGGGCTCACCGGGGAGCTGTTTTTT	23	TRBJ2-2	TRBD2	TRBV13	.
CASSLSLLDTQYF	TGTGCCAGCAGCTTAAGCCTCCTAGATACGCAGTATTTT	13	TRBJ2-3	.	TRBV7-6	.
CASSPPGPEAFF	TGTGCCAGCAGTCCTCCGGGGCCTGAAGCTTTCTTT	12	TRBJ1-1	.	TRBV27	.
CASSPGGIETQYF	TGTGCCAGCAGCCCCGGGGGGATAGAGACCCAGTACTTC	13	TRBJ2-5	TRBD2	TRBV6-5	.
CASSFFGSEQYF	TGTGCCAGCAGCTTTTTTGGAAGCGAGCAGTACTTC	12	TRBJ2-7	.	TRBV11-3	.
CASRVQGNSGNTIYF	TGTGCCAGCCGCGTACAGGGGAACTCTGGAAACACCATATATTTT	15	TRBJ1-3	TRBD1	TRBV7-9	once
CASSFPGGILDEKLFF	TGTGCCAGCAGCTTCCCAGGGGGGATTCTTGATGAAAAACTGTTTTTT	16	TRBJ1-4	TRBD1	TRBV7-9	.
CASSLSSPATEAFF	TGTGCCAGCAGTTTGAGCAGTCCGGCAACTGAAGCTTTCTTT	14	TRBJ1-1	.	TRBV27	few
CASSLGLRILYEQYF	TGTGCCAGCAGCTTAGGCCTTAGGATTCTCTACGAGCAGTACTTC	15	TRBJ2-7	.	TRBV13	.
CASSDRDTNQPQHF	TGTGCCAGCAGTGACCGGGACACCAATCAGCCCCAGCATTTT	14	TRBJ1-5	.	TRBV6-1	.
CASSYSVENYGYTF	TGTGCCAGCAGTTACTCGGTAGAAAACTATGGCTACACCTTC	14	TRBJ1-2	.	TRBV6-5	.
CASSVVASGSFTVYEQFF	TGTGCCAGCAGCGTAGTGGCTAGCGGGAGTTTTACCGTCTATGAGCAGTTCTTC	18	TRBJ2-1	TRBD2	TRBV9	.